The source of this T cell receptor (beta chain) is a study of blood T cell repertoires in COVID-19 (dated by TCRdb to about 2020). At the level of the whole study: Samples from collaborators originated in the United States, Italy and Spain and spanned both the acute and convalescent phases of COVID-19. The material from the prospective study consisted of cDNA or gDNA derived from T cells, B-cell-depleted T cells, or PBMCs. Deeply sampled blood TCRbeta repertoires from subjects exposed to, actively infected with, or recovered from COVID-19 were included in the dataset. The repertoires were made available in a free public database intended to serve as a resource for research on the immune response to SARS-CoV-2. The samples were drawn from two sources: the first 160 participants of the ongoing ImmuneRACE study, and 1,000 to 1,500 subjects contributed by 6 global collaborators. The sample metadata nearly always contained a de-identified subject ID, COVID-19 status, age in years and sex. Where available, HLA class I and class II types were taken from metadata supplied by the sample provider and were not determined by assay-based typing. Overall study outcomes, separate from this receptor: The amount of clinical and demographic metadata varied by source and participant and was provided uncurated.

CDR1 and CDR2 were assigned from the germline V gene as SGHDT and YYEEEE. V has 4 bases trimmed and J has 1 base trimmed; junction bases matching no gene number 4. The CDR3 contains 15 residues, cysteine and phenylalanine counted. Only the CDR3 portion is preserved as DNA: 45 bases, with reading frame beginning at the first base. TCRbeta CDR3 regions were amplified from genomic DNA using the immunoSEQ Assay, a bias-controlled multiplex PCR. In the source study's methods: Within the assay, amplification of reference gene primers was used to estimate how many nucleated cells each sample contained. Sequence reads were collapsed and filtered to measure the absolute abundance of every unique TCRbeta CDR3 rearrangement. For each sample, productive Simpson clonality was calculated as the square root of Simpson's diversity index over productive rearrangements. TCRdb holds this immuneACCESS table with in-frame rearrangements only. Some clones are missing; in checked studies, unresolved V genes explain under half, and the rest has no known cause. For V, J and clone size, that table is used; D and trimming come from the DNA. The sample table holds tens of thousands of clones, of which about four fifths were seen once. The ten largest clones add up to 8.5% to 14% of the sample.

In the case of this clone: Its antigen specificity is not known. One base away there is no much larger clone; base qualities are not given.

Each collaborating institution followed its own protocols to collect whole blood in K2EDTA tubes. For TCRbeta analysis, collaborators shipped samples in one of three forms: frozen whole blood, isolated PBMCs, or DNA extracted from either of those sample types. The rearranged chain carries TRBV5-6 and TRBJ1-4; 7 bases in the middle match TRBD1. The specimen sequenced was peripheral blood. This clonotype was sampled from a man aged 50 to 59 with acute or convalescent COVID-19. The CDR3 is CASSPRQGTNEKLFF. DNA sequence: TGTGCCAGCAGCCCTCGACAGGGAACTAATGAAAAACTGTTTTTT.